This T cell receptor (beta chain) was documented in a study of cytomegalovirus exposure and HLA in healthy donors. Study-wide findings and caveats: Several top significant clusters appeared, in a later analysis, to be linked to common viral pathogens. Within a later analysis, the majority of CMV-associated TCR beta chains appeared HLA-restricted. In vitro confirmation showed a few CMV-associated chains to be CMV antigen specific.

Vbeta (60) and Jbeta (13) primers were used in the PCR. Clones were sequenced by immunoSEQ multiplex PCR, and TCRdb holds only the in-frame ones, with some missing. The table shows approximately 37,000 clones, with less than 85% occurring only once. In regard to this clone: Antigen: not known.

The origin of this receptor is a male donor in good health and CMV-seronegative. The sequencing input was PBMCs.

The chain's CDR3 is CASSPGQGWETQYF. In DNA form, the CDR3 reads TGTGCCAGCAGCCCCGGACAGGGGTGGGAGACCCAGTACTTC. The chain combines TRBV9 with TRBJ2-5; TRBD1 agrees at 9 bases. Germline CDR1 is SGDLS and CDR2 is YYNGEE. J was trimmed by 5 bases and V by 4 bases; bases with no gene match: 6. The CDR3 spans 14 residues.